The 24 T cell receptor beta chains given below trace back to one sample, sequenced in a study of control samples from healthy donors and cancer patients. Repertoires were generated with immunoSEQ multiplex PCR, while TCRdb's copy carries only in-frame clones and drops some. The sample data list about 190,000 clones. Material: blood. These receptors came from a woman in her twenties or thirties in good health.

J is TRBJ1-5 and V is TRBV24-1; D perhaps matches TRBD1 (5 bases). The CDR3 runs to 14 residues. Germline CDR1 and CDR2: KGHDR and SFDVKD. Trimming took off 7 bases at V and 4 bases at J, with 13 bases between the two ends. This CDR3 is CATSLVGTNQPQHF. CDR3 DNA sequence: TGTGCCACCAGCCTGGTGGGGACTAATCAGCCCCAGCATTTT.

The rearrangement uses TRBV21-1 and TRBJ2-1; the table's D gene call, TRBD1, was not cross checked with the DNA. TRBV21-1 is given as a pseudogene. The length of the CDR3 is 15 residues. For the CDR3, the DNA is TGTGCCAGCACCGCAGGACAGGATAGCTACAATGAGCAGTTCTTC. Translation gives CASTAGQDSYNEQFF.

The J gene is TRBJ1-4, the V gene TRBV29-1; 7 bases fit TRBD1. Per the germline V gene, CDR1 is SQVTM and CDR2 is ANQGSEA. V was pared by 7 bases and J by 7 bases, with 9 bases of the junction left unmatched. The CDR3 covers 13 residues. The CDR3 bases are TGCAGCGCAGGGGGGGACATAGGTGAAAAACTGTTTTTT. It translates to CSAGGDIGEKLFF.

The chain has TRBV4-3 and TRBJ1-1; the D gene is possibly TRBD1 (5 bases). Germline V lookup: CDR1 LGHNA, CDR2 YSLEER. V was cut by 0 bases and J by 7 bases, with 12 bases left in between. The CDR3 runs 14 residues. The CDR3, as DNA: TGCGCCAGCAGCCAAGATGAGGGACGCTTTGAAGCTTTCTTT. Protein: CASSQDEGRFEAFF.

V is TRBV6-2 or TRBV6-3 and J is TRBJ1-2, with D uncertain. Trimming cost V 6 bases and J 6 bases, with 23 bases left between them. Germline V gene data show CDR1 as MNHEY and CDR2 as SVGEGT. The CDR3 is 16 residues long. The CDR3 protein is CASSPFAQGAADGYTF. The CDR3 region has the DNA TGTGCCAGCAGCCCTTTCGCGCAAGGAGCGGCGGATGGCTACACCTTC.

The chain employs TRBV6-9 and TRBJ1-2, with D possibly being TRBD1 (5 bases). The length of the CDR3 is 12 residues. Germline V lookup: CDR1 MNHGY, CDR2 SVAAGI. V was trimmed by 8 bases and J by 8 bases, leaving 15 bases between them. In nucleotides, the CDR3 is TGTGCCAGCGGGACGGCCGATCGCGGCTACACCTTC. Protein sequence: CASGTADRGYTF.

V gene TRBV4-2 combines with J gene TRBJ1-4; no clear D gene. The CDR3 has 14 amino acids. V was cut by 2 bases and J by 8 bases, with 12 bases left in between. Germline CDR1 and CDR2: LGHNA and YNFKEQ. The CDR3 region is CASSQKEEVEKLFF. The CDR3 DNA is TGTGCCAGCAGCCAAAAGGAAGAAGTGGAAAAACTGTTTTTT.

The chain couples TRBV7-9 to TRBJ2-1; the D gene could be TRBD1 or TRBD2 (6 bases each). V lost 8 bases to trimming and J lost 15 bases, with 23 bases between them. Per germline, CDR1 SEHNR and CDR2 FQNEAQ (reference sequence). CDR3 length: 13 amino acids. CDR3 bases: TGTGCCAGCGGGGCCCGAGGAGGGGGGTTTTTGTTCTTC. Translated: CASGARGGGFLFF.

The genes are TRBV28 and TRBJ1-1; a possible D gene is TRBD1 (6 bases). Trimming shortened V by 3 bases and J by 1 base, and 12 bases separated the two germline ends. Germline values: CDR1 MDHEN, CDR2 SYDVKM. The CDR3 runs 15 residues. CDR3 DNA sequence: TGTGCCAGCAGTTTGGCAGGGGAGACGAACACTGAAGCTTTCTTT. Amino acid sequence: CASSLAGETNTEAFF.

V is TRBV5-1 and J is TRBJ2-1; D is possibly TRBD1 (6 bases). Germline CDR1 and CDR2: SGHRS and YFSETQ. This CDR3 comprises 13 residues. V was clipped by 1 base and J by 4 bases, with 6 bases between them. As DNA, the CDR3 is TGCGCCAGCAGCTTGACAGGGTACAATGAGCAGTTCTTC. Amino acid sequence: CASSLTGYNEQFF. Full variable domain (outside the CDR3, taken from reference TRBV5-1 and TRBJ2-1): KAGVTQTPRYLIKTRGQQVTLSCSPISGHRSVSWYQQTPGQGLQFLFEYFSETQRNKGNFPGRFSGRQFSNSRSEMNVSTLELGDSALYLCASSLTGYNEQFFGPGTRLTVL.

This chain connects TRBV6-5 to TRBJ2-2; D gene unclear. Trimming pared 7 bases from V and 8 bases from J, leaving 17 bases between. Germline CDR1 and CDR2: MNHEY and SVGAGI. CDR3 length equals 14 residues. The CDR3 protein is CASTPWASPGELFF. Here the CDR3 DNA reads TGTGCCAGCACCCCCTGGGCTAGTCCTGGGGAGCTGTTTTTT.

The chain is built from TRBV6-5 and TRBJ1-1; D call uncertain. CDR1 and CDR2 from the germline V gene are MNHEY and SVGAGI. With 6 bases removed from V and 1 base from J, the gap between germline ends came to 15 bases. This CDR3 region has 15 residues. The CDR3 loop is CASRAWRTTNTEAFF. In nucleotides, the CDR3 is TGTGCCAGCAGGGCATGGAGGACGACGAACACTGAAGCTTTCTTT.

Worth noting for this clone: Other nucleotide sequences from this sample produce the same CDR3. This chain joins TRBV5-1 and TRBJ1-4; possibly TRBD1 for D (6 bases). Germline CDR1 SGHRS, CDR2 YFSETQ. V was shortened by 4 bases and J by 1 base, with 8 bases between the two germline ends. This CDR3 comprises 14 residues. The CDR3 DNA follows: TGCGCCAGCAGCCTAGGGGGAACTAATGAAAAACTGTTTTTT. It encodes CASSLGGTNEKLFF.

The rearrangement uses TRBV2 and TRBJ1-1; unclear D gene. Per germline, CDR1 SNHLY and CDR2 FYNNEI. Trimming took off 0 bases at V and 3 bases at J, with 11 bases between the two ends. The CDR3 runs 15 residues. The CDR3 here is CASSEAGGLYTEAFF. CDR3 nucleotides: TGTGCCAGCAGTGAAGCTGGAGGGCTGTACACTGAAGCTTTCTTT. Complete variable domain (other parts from reference TRBV2 and TRBJ1-1): EPEVTQTPSHQVTQMGQEVILRCVPISNHLYFYWYRQILGQKVEFLVSFYNNEISEKSEIFDDQFSVERPDGSNFTLKIRSTKLEDSAMYFCASSEAGGLYTEAFFGQGTRLTVV.

This chain joins TRBV4-3 and TRBJ2-7; D is possibly TRBD1 or TRBD2 (5 bases each). Germline loops: CDR1 LGHNA, CDR2 YSLEER. V shed 0 bases and J shed 2 bases, with 17 bases lying between them. The CDR3 covers 17 residues. This CDR3 is CASSQDWASGPTYEQYF. The CDR3 nucleotides read TGCGCCAGCAGCCAAGATTGGGCCTCGGGGCCCACCTACGAGCAGTACTTC.

To note about this clone: A read error may produce the germline difference seen at one junction end. V usage is TRBV2 and J usage is TRBJ1-5; 7 nucleotides line up with TRBD1. Looked up from germline, CDR1 is SNHLY and CDR2 is FYNNEI. The CDR3 totals 14 residues. The CDR3, as DNA: TGTGCCAGCAGAGAATGGGACAGCAATCAGGCCCAGCATTTT. This encodes CASREWDSNQAQHF.

V usage is TRBV4-1 and J usage is TRBJ2-3, with D unclear. Looked up from germline, CDR1 is MGHRA and CDR2 is YSYEKL. The CDR3 is 15 residues long. V was cut by 1 base and J by 4 bases, with 12 bases left in between. Here the CDR3 DNA reads TGCGCCAGCAGCCAAGCTCACAAGGTTTCAGATACGCAGTATTTT. This gives the protein CASSQAHKVSDTQYF.

Regarding this clone: The sample contains more than one DNA sequence encoding this CDR3. The V and J genes are TRBV27 and TRBJ2-2; no reliable D call. The CDR3 is 12 amino acids. Germline CDR1 reads MNHEY; CDR2 reads SMNVEV (reference sequence). The germline V and J ends were trimmed by 5 bases and 8 bases, with 9 bases remaining between them. For the CDR3, the DNA is TGTGCCAGCAGTGTGGGGTGGGGGGAGCTGTTTTTT. It translates to CASSVGWGELFF.

The chain recombines TRBV3-1 (or the pseudogene TRBV3-2) with TRBJ2-5; D remains unclear. Germline V CDR1 and CDR2: LGHDT, YNNKEL (reference sequence). CDR3 length: 12 amino acids. The V gene lost 4 bases and the J gene lost 3 bases, with 6 bases spanning the gap. The CDR3 region is CASSPAEETQYF. As DNA, the CDR3 is TGTGCCAGCAGCCCCGCGGAAGAGACCCAGTACTTC.

J is TRBJ1-3 and V is TRBV19; D gene unclear. CDR1 and CDR2 from the germline V gene are LNHDA and SQIVND (reference sequence). CDR3 length: 15 amino acids. Between the trimmed V and J ends, which lost 5 bases and 1 base, there was a span of 12 bases. CDR3 DNA: TGTGCCAGTAGTCCGCGGGCCGTATCTGGAAACACCATATATTTT. It specifies CASSPRAVSGNTIYF.

V and J are TRBV14 and TRBJ1-1; D uncertain. The CDR3 runs 12 residues. The germline gives CDR1 SGHDN, CDR2 FVKESK. V was clipped by 5 bases and J by 5 bases, with 9 bases between them. The CDR3 spells CASSFSLTEAFF. The CDR3 nucleotides are TGTGCCAGCAGCTTCAGCCTGACTGAAGCTTTCTTT.

The chain recombines TRBV7-2 with TRBJ1-6; D gene ambiguous. CDR3 length: 12 residues. V was shortened by 5 bases and J by 9 bases, with 8 bases between the two germline ends. The germline V gene encodes CDR1 SGHTA and CDR2 FQGNSA. The CDR3 DNA reads as TGTGCCAGCAGCAACTCGAGTTCACCCCTCCACTTT. Residues: CASSNSSSPLHF.

The chain joins TRBV7-9 to TRBJ2-7; D gene ambiguous. The germline V and J ends were trimmed by 5 bases and 5 bases, with 19 bases remaining between them. This CDR3 has 15 residues. Germline lookup yields CDR1 SEHNR and CDR2 FQNEAQ (reference sequence). The CDR3 here is CASSRKEAPVHEQYF. The CDR3 bases are TGTGCCAGCAGCCGTAAAGAGGCCCCGGTGCACGAGCAGTACTTC.

This chain links TRBV10-2 with TRBJ1-6; perhaps TRBD1 as D (5 bases). Germline V gene sequence: CDR1 WSHSY, CDR2 SAAADI. V was cut by 1 base and J by 9 bases, with 19 bases left in between. The CDR3 runs 17 residues. CDR3 loop: CASSEFVGAVQGSPLHF. The DNA for the CDR3 is TGCGCCAGCAGTGAGTTTGTAGGCGCCGTGCAGGGTTCACCCCTCCACTTT.